The rows below give T cell receptor beta chains drawn from one sample of a study of blood T cell repertoires in COVID-19. Measured with immunoSEQ multiplex PCR; TCRdb has only the in-frame clones, and not every one. The data show 200,000 to 300,000 clones, approximately 83% seen once. What was sequenced was peripheral blood. The receptor set was obtained from a man at least 80 years old with acute or convalescent COVID-19. Both conserved end residues are part of each CDR3. The D gene is left open where the match is weak. Part of the rows lack a size; the others show once, few, many or a class for expanded clones.

clone_size	v_call	d_call	j_call	cdr3_nt	cdr3_aa
-	TRBV25-1	-	TRBJ2-2	TGTGCCAGCAGTGAAGGAGCACGGTCGGGCACCGGGGAGCTGTTTTTT	CASSEGARSGTGELFF
-	TRBV5-1	-	TRBJ1-5	TGCGCCAGCAGCTTGGGAGAGTCAGGGAACAATCAGCCCCAGCATTTT	CASSLGESGNNQPQHF
-	TRBV2	TRBD1	TRBJ1-5	TGTGCCAGCAGGAGGACAGGGGATCGGCCCCAGCATTTT	CASRRTGDRPQHF
-	TRBV24-1	TRBD1	TRBJ1-5	TGTGCCACCAGTGATTCAGGGGGTCTCAATCAGCCCCAGCATTTT	CATSDSGGLNQPQHF
-	TRBV6-1	-	TRBJ1-6	TGTGCCAGCAGTGAACCCGGTCTTAATTCACCCCTCCACTTT	CASSEPGLNSPLHF
-	TRBV12-3/TRBV12-4	TRBD1	TRBJ1-5	TGTGCCAGCAACCAACAGGGGAATCAGCCCCAGCATTTT	CASNQQGNQPQHF
-	TRBV7-2	TRBD2	TRBJ2-2	TGTGCCAGCAGCTTAAACGGGAGGGTGACCGGGGAGCTGTTTTTT	CASSLNGRVTGELFF
-	TRBV24-1	TRBD1	TRBJ2-5	TGTGCCACCAGTGAAGCCCCAGGGGGACAAGAGACCCAGTACTTC	CATSEAPGGQETQYF
-	TRBV27	TRBD1	TRBJ1-1	TGTGCCAGCAATGACCTCCCGGGACAGGGGCAGAACACTGAAGCTTTCTTT	CASNDLPGQGQNTEAFF
once	TRBV5-1	-	TRBJ2-7	TGCGCCAGCAGCTTGGAGGGGGGAGGGCCCTACGAGCAGTACTTC	CASSLEGGGPYEQYF
-	TRBV7-2	TRBD1	TRBJ1-6	TGTGCCAGCAGCCGCACAGGGGAAAATTCACCCCTCCACTTT	CASSRTGENSPLHF
-	TRBV19	TRBD1	TRBJ1-5	TGTGCCAGTAGTATGATCCAGGGGGCAGGGAGCAATCAGCCCCAGCATTTT	CASSMIQGAGSNQPQHF
-	TRBV7-9	-	TRBJ2-3	TGTGCCAGCAGCTTGTGGACAGCCACTAGCACAGATACGCAGTATTTT	CASSLWTATSTDTQYF
-	TRBV11-1	-	TRBJ1-6	TGTGCCAGCAGCTCCTCTGGAGGGAATTCACCCCTCCACTTT	CASSSSGGNSPLHF
-	TRBV7-8	-	TRBJ2-5	TGTGCCAGCAGCCCTAACCGGGACTTCATTCTAGAGACCCAGTACTTC	CASSPNRDFILETQYF
-	TRBV30	TRBD1	TRBJ1-4	TGTGCCTGGGACAGGGGGGGAGGCGAAAAACTGTTTTTT	CAWDRGGGEKLFF
-	TRBV5-1	-	TRBJ1-1	TGCGCCAGCAGCTTACAGGGACCCCAGAACACTGAAGCTTTCTTT	CASSLQGPQNTEAFF
-	TRBV3-1/TRBV3-2	-	TRBJ2-7	TGTGCCAGCAGCCAAGATCGGGATCCCCCAAGGAGCGAGCAGTACTTC	CASSQDRDPPRSEQYF
-	TRBV3-1/TRBV3-2	-	TRBJ1-4	TGTGCCAGCAGCCAAGCCAGGTCCGAAAAACTGTTTTTT	CASSQARSEKLFF
-	TRBV2	-	TRBJ1-1	TGTGCCAGCAGTGAAACAGGGTTCATGAACACTGAAGCTTTCTTT	CASSETGFMNTEAFF
-	TRBV19	TRBD1	TRBJ1-1	TGTGCCAGTAGTCCCCTGGATGGGACAGGGGGCACTGAAGCTTTCTTT	CASSPLDGTGGTEAFF
-	TRBV9	TRBD1	TRBJ2-7	TGTGCCAGCAGCGTAGAGGAGGGGACAGGGAATTACGAGCAGTACTTC	CASSVEEGTGNYEQYF
-	TRBV5-4	-	TRBJ2-5	TGTGCCAGCAGCCCCTCTAGGATTCAAGAGACCCAGTACTTC	CASSPSRIQETQYF
-	TRBV19	TRBD2	TRBJ2-1	TGTGCCAGTAGTATCGCCCTAGCGGGGGCCTACAATGAGCAGTTCTTC	CASSIALAGAYNEQFF
-	TRBV24-1	TRBD1	TRBJ1-2	TGTGCCACCAGTGGAGAAGGGGGCATCTATGGCTACACCTTC	CATSGEGGIYGYTF
-	TRBV7-8	TRBD2	TRBJ2-3	TGTGCCAGCAGCTCCTCTAGCGGGAGGCCCCCCGGAGATACGCAGTATTTT	CASSSSSGRPPGDTQYF
-	TRBV5-4	-	TRBJ1-5	TGTGCCAGCAGCCCCGACAGGAACAATCAGCCCCAGCATTTT	CASSPDRNNQPQHF
-	TRBV5-1	-	TRBJ2-6	TGCGCCAGCACCCTTGATGGGACAACCGGGGCCAACGTCCTGACTTTC	CASTLDGTTGANVLTF
-	TRBV19	TRBD1	TRBJ1-2	TGTGCCAGTACTCCTTGGGGCAGGGGGATCGACTATGGCTACACCTTC	CASTPWGRGIDYGYTF
few	TRBV6-2/TRBV6-3	-	TRBJ1-6	TGTGCCAGCAGTGCTAGAAAGGATTCACCCCTCCACTTT	CASSARKDSPLHF
many	TRBV5-8	-	TRBJ1-6	TGTGCCAGCAGCTTTACTACAGGGTTGAATAATTCACCCCTCCACTTT	CASSFTTGLNNSPLHF
-	TRBV3-1/TRBV3-2	TRBD2	TRBJ2-1	TGTGCCAGCAGCCAAGTTAGCGGGACCCACAATGAGCAGTTCTTC	CASSQVSGTHNEQFF
few	TRBV7-9	TRBD1	TRBJ1-5	TGTGCCAGCAGCTTAGGGACAGGGGGCAATCAGCCCCAGCATTTT	CASSLGTGGNQPQHF
once	TRBV5-1	TRBD1	TRBJ1-4	TGCGCCAGCAGCGTCGGGACAGGGGGTGAAGGGGAAAAACTGTTTTTT	CASSVGTGGEGEKLFF
-	TRBV5-4	TRBD1	TRBJ1-2	TGTGCCAGCAGCCGCTCCGGGACAGGGAGCTATGGCTACACCTTC	CASSRSGTGSYGYTF
-	TRBV28	-	TRBJ2-2	TGTGCCACCCGGAGAAACACCGGGGAGCTGTTTTTT	CATRRNTGELFF
few	TRBV20-1	TRBD1	TRBJ2-7	TGCAGCGCTAGTCCGGGACAGGGTGGTCACGAGCAGTACTTC	CSASPGQGGHEQYF
few	TRBV6-5	-	TRBJ2-7	TGTGCCAGCAGACTAGCCCCCGCTCTGTACTTC	CASRLAPALYF
-	TRBV7-3	TRBD2	TRBJ2-1	TGTGCCAGCAGCCCTTCCGGGACTAGCAGCTACAATGAGCAGTTCTTC	CASSPSGTSSYNEQFF
-	TRBV2	-	TRBJ1-6	TGTGCCAGCGTTCAGGGCTCCTATAATTCACCCCTCCACTTT	CASVQGSYNSPLHF
-	TRBV7-2	-	TRBJ1-6	TGTGCCAGCAGCCCCCCGGGGGGGGCGGGTTCACCCCTCCACTTT	CASSPPGGAGSPLHF
-	TRBV19	TRBD2	TRBJ2-7	TGTGCCAGTCTTACCGCTCGACTAGCGGGTTTGTCGGGTTACGAGCAGTACTTC	CASLTARLAGLSGYEQYF
few	TRBV18	-	TRBJ2-7	TGTGCCAGCTCTCGTACCGCGTCGGACGAGCAGTACTTC	CASSRTASDEQYF
few	TRBV3-1/TRBV3-2	-	TRBJ2-7	TGTGCCAGCAGCCAACAGGGGTCTGACTTGTCGTACTTC	CASSQQGSDLSYF
-	TRBV10-2	-	TRBJ2-7	TGCGCCAGCAGTGAGGCCCAGCGGGTTCGGTACGAGCAGTACTTC	CASSEAQRVRYEQYF
-	TRBV2	-	TRBJ1-5	TGTGCCAGCAGTGGACAGTTTAGCAATCAGCCCCAGCATTTT	CASSGQFSNQPQHF
-	TRBV9	TRBD1	TRBJ1-2	TGTGCCAGCAGCCTCCGGGACAGGGGGAGTAATGGCTACACCTTC	CASSLRDRGSNGYTF
-	TRBV6-5	-	TRBJ2-5	TGTGCCAGCAGCCGCGAGCGAGGAGAGACCCAGTACTTC	CASSRERGETQYF
few	TRBV5-4	TRBD1	TRBJ2-2	TGTGCCAGCAGCTTAGCCCCGGACAGGGCGGCCGGGGAGCTGTTTTTT	CASSLAPDRAAGELFF
-	TRBV18	-	TRBJ1-1	TGTGCCAGCTCACCACTTAGACAGGCCGAAGCTTTCTTT	CASSPLRQAEAFF
-	TRBV7-9	-	TRBJ1-2	TGTGCCAGCAGCTTTTCTGGGGCCGGCTACACCTTC	CASSFSGAGYTF
once	TRBV30	-	TRBJ1-6	TGTGCCTGGAGTCTTTCAGGGGCCTCCTATAATTCACCCCTCCACTTT	CAWSLSGASYNSPLHF